This TCR beta chain was captured by sequencing in a study of monozygotic twins with inflammatory bowel disease. Study findings and constraints: Any single strong signal or clonotype tied to IBD lacked support.

Concerning this clonotype: Antigen unknown.

The CDR3 extends over 16 amino acids. Germline assignment: CDR1 DFQATT and CDR2 SNEGSKA (reference sequence). Template switching added UMIs carrying a 6-nucleotide sample barcode. TCRdb processed the 5' RACE reads again and assigns one entry to each CDR3 protein, with no DNA. Its clone listing holds about 210,000 distinct CDR3 sequences. The sample comprised blood. This clonotype was sampled from a human donor with ulcerative colitis or Crohn's disease, or a healthy co-twin of an affected twin (not recorded which). The rearrangement joins TRBV20-1 to TRBJ2-4; the D call of TRBD2 rests on TCRdb alone, since no DNA is present to check it. The CDR3: CSAFSTSGGAKNIQYF.